Listed below are T cell receptor beta chains from one sample, sequenced in a study of blood T cell repertoires in COVID-19. TCRdb's copy holds only in-frame clones and misses some; the assay was immunoSEQ multiplex PCR. The table shows roughly 200,000 clones, with less than 90% occurring only once. Material for sequencing was peripheral blood. Receptor source: an elderly woman with COVID-19, enrolled during active disease. Both conserved end residues are trimmed from each CDR3. D genes are given only for firm matches. The size field is filled for only some rows; it gives once, few, many or a size class.

abundance | j_gene | d_gene | v_gene | CDR3aa
. | TRBJ1-5 | . | TRBV12-3/TRBV12-4 | ASSLLLNQPQH
. | TRBJ1-3 | TRBD1 | TRBV9 | ASTPSDRGHFENTIY
. | TRBJ2-4 | TRBD1 | TRBV30 | AWSLTGNQNIQY
. | TRBJ1-1 | TRBD1 | TRBV6-5 | ASRRTGNTEAF
. | TRBJ2-7 | . | TRBV5-1 | ASSSQSYEQY
. | TRBJ1-2 | . | TRBV29-1 | SVGEGGVYGYT
. | TRBJ2-3 | . | TRBV3-1/TRBV3-2 | ASRRRAGVADTQY
. | TRBJ1-1 | . | TRBV6-5 | ASSSGGPEAF
. | TRBJ1-6 | . | TRBV7-9 | ASSHLGGEGPLH
. | TRBJ1-5 | TRBD1 | TRBV7-8 | ASSRGQGDQPQH
. | TRBJ2-1 | TRBD2 | TRBV6-5 | ASSRLAGSGEQF
. | TRBJ1-2 | . | TRBV6-5 | ASSRGGGNYGYT
. | TRBJ2-7 | TRBD2 | TRBV10-3 | AISVLSGVAYEQY
. | TRBJ1-1 | TRBD1 | TRBV7-9 | ASSVGQGAEAF
few | TRBJ1-5 | . | TRBV19 | ASSTPGRGNNQPQH
. | TRBJ2-5 | . | TRBV18 | ASSPPNSGETQY
once | TRBJ1-2 | . | TRBV28 | ASRKEVLAGYT
. | TRBJ2-7 | . | TRBV5-1 | ASSLAPPQTGEQY
. | TRBJ1-5 | . | TRBV28 | ASRSDSYSNQPQH
. | TRBJ2-5 | . | TRBV6-5 | ASSPTGETQY
. | TRBJ2-1 | TRBD2 | TRBV11-2 | ASLAGAYNEQF
. | TRBJ2-1 | TRBD2 | TRBV2 | ASIRTSGGRGQF
. | TRBJ2-7 | . | TRBV19 | ASSIGGSTYEQY
. | TRBJ1-5 | . | TRBV5-1 | ASSAQGSGQPQH